This passage covers 29 T cell receptor beta chains from one sample sequenced in a study of graft-versus-host responses after intestinal transplantation. These TCRs' antigens remain unknown. The method was immunoSEQ multiplex PCR; TCRdb's version includes in-frame clones alone and lacks a portion of them. The table shows about 93,000 clones, with 80% to 95% occurring only once. This specimen consisted of unstimulated CD8+ T cells sorted from spleen or lymph node cells, obtained before intestinal transplant. The receptors come from a human donor who received an intestinal transplant.

The chain employs TRBV5-4 and TRBJ2-1; D perhaps matches TRBD2 (6 bases). V lost 3 bases, J lost 0 bases, and 16 bases lay in between. Germline V gives CDR1 SGHNT, CDR2 YYREEE (reference sequence). This CDR3 is built from 17 residues. As DNA, the CDR3 is TGTGCCAGCAGCTCCTCCCTGGGACTGAGCTCCTACAATGAGCAGTTCTTC. Translated, it gives CASSSSLGLSSYNEQFF.

Turning to this clone: At one of its ends the junction is not consistent with the germline gene, which may arise from a read error. V gene TRBV7-9 combines with J gene TRBJ2-1, with a weak D call TRBD2 (6 bases). Germline lookup yields CDR1 SEHNR and CDR2 FQNEAQ (reference sequence). The CDR3 totals 17 residues. The CDR3 sequence: CASNLDPRDWRRNEQFF. CDR3 nucleotide sequence: TGTGCCAGCAACTTAGACCCGCGGGACTGGAGGCGGAATGAGCAGTTCTTC.

V gene TRBV4-1 combines with J gene TRBJ2-2; a possible D gene is TRBD2 (6 bases). The CDR3 length is 16 residues. V was clipped by 0 bases and J by 0 bases, with 8 bases between them. The V gene's germline CDR1 is MGHRA and CDR2 YSYEKL. The CDR3 nucleotides read TGCGCCAGCAGCCAAGAACGGGGGACGAACACCGGGGAGCTGTTTTTT. Residues: CASSQERGTNTGELFF.

This clone was recorded a few times. The rearrangement joins TRBV4-2 to TRBJ2-7; possibly TRBD1 for D (6 bases). The CDR3 is 14 amino acids. Germline CDR1 LGHNA, CDR2 YNFKEQ. V was pared by 3 bases and J by 2 bases, with 11 bases between. CDR3 DNA sequence: TGTGCCAGCAGCCAGCCCGGGACAACCTACGAGCAGTACTTC. Amino acid sequence: CASSQPGTTYEQYF.

The V gene is TRBV2, the J gene TRBJ1-3, with a weak D call TRBD1 (5 bases). Germline-derived CDR1 and CDR2 are SNHLY and FYNNEI. V was pared by 6 bases and J by 1 base, with 13 bases between. The CDR3 is 15 residues long. CDR3 protein: CASRTGGGSGNTIYF. CDR3 nucleotide sequence: TGTGCCAGCAGGACTGGGGGGGGGTCTGGAAACACCATATATTTT.

The rearrangement joins TRBV15 to TRBJ2-1; TRBD2 agrees at 15 bases. The germline CDR1 and CDR2 sequences are LNHNV and YYDKDF (reference sequence). The trim removed 3 bases at V and 7 bases at J, leaving 1 base unmatched. The CDR3 is 15 amino acids. In nucleotides, the CDR3 is TGTGCCACCAGCAGGGGACTAGCGGGGGGAAATGAGCAGTTCTTC. It translates to CATSRGLAGGNEQFF.

This chain uses TRBV27 with TRBJ1-2, with D unresolved. The CDR3 has 14 residues. V lost 3 bases and J lost 6, with 14 bases in between. Germline V gene data show CDR1 as MNHEY and CDR2 as SMNVEV (reference sequence). The CDR3 sequence is CASSLFAETDGYTF. DNA for the CDR3: TGTGCCAGCAGTTTGTTCGCGGAAACGGATGGCTACACCTTC.

CDR3: CASSFRQGNTDTQYF. CDR3 sequence (DNA): TGCGCCAGCAGCTTTCGGCAGGGAAACACAGATACGCAGTATTTT. V gene TRBV5-1 combines with J gene TRBJ2-3; TRBD1 might be the D (5 bases). Between the trimmed V and J ends, which lost 2 bases and 2 bases, there was a span of 12 bases. CDR1 is SGHRS and CDR2 is YFSETQ in the germline V gene. The CDR3 runs to 15 residues.

The chain employs TRBV4-1 and TRBJ1-1; 7 nucleotides line up with TRBD1. The length of the CDR3 is 15 residues. Per the germline V gene, CDR1 is MGHRA and CDR2 is YSYEKL. After removal of 3 bases from V and 3 bases from J, the junction contained 7 bases not matched to a gene. CDR3 coding DNA: TGCGCCAGCAGCCAGGCGGGACAGTGGGACACTGAAGCTTTCTTT. It yields the protein CASSQAGQWDTEAFF.

The rearrangement uses TRBV6-4 and TRBJ2-5, with D maybe TRBD1 (6 bases). Germline-derived CDR1 and CDR2 are MRHNA and SNTAGT. The CDR3 totals 18 residues. Trimming shortened V by 4 bases and J by 4 bases, and 25 bases separated the two germline ends. The CDR3 region has the DNA TGTGCCAGCAGTGTGGAGTGGCTCTTACAGGGTAGAGGAGAGACCCAGTACTTC. It encodes CASSVEWLLQGRGETQYF.

V usage is TRBV7-2 and J usage is TRBJ1-2, with 12 bases aligning to TRBD1. Trimming at V came to 4 bases and at J to 6 bases, leaving 6 bases not matched to a gene. This CDR3 is 15 amino acids long. Germline CDR1 reads SGHTA; CDR2 reads FQGNSA. The CDR3 is CASSSAGTGGNGYTF. Written as DNA, the CDR3 is TGTGCCAGCAGCTCCGCCGGGACAGGGGGCAATGGCTACACCTTC.

The J gene is TRBJ1-6, the V gene TRBV7-8; D may be TRBD1 (5 bases). The CDR3 runs 15 residues. Germline loops: CDR1 SGHVS, CDR2 FQNEAQ. The ends were cut back, 1 base at V and 9 bases at J, with 13 bases in the middle. The CDR3 region is CASSLVRQGGSPLHF. Here the CDR3 DNA reads TGTGCCAGCAGCTTAGTTCGGCAGGGAGGTTCACCCCTCCACTTT. The full variable domain, with the rest looked up from reference TRBV7-8 and TRBJ1-6, is GAGVSQSPRYKVAKRGQDVALRCDPISGHVSLFWYQQALGQGPEFLTYFQNEAQLDKSGLPSDRFFAERPEGSVSTLKIQRTQQEDSAVYLCASSLVRQGGSPLHFGNGTRLTVT.

The V gene is TRBV25-1, the J gene TRBJ1-2; a weak D match, TRBD1 (6 bases). The V gene lost 6 bases and the J gene lost 7 bases, with 12 bases spanning the gap. The CDR3 runs to 12 residues. Germline V CDR1 and CDR2: MGHDK, SYGVNS. CDR3 nucleotides: TGTGCCAGCAGCATGAACAGGGCTGGCTACACCTTC. It is translated as CASSMNRAGYTF.

This chain connects TRBV6-1 to TRBJ1-2, with TRBD1 identical over 8 bases. The CDR3 loop spans 13 amino acids. The germline V gene encodes CDR1 MNHNS and CDR2 SASEGT. The J segment lost 6 bases and the V segment lost 2 bases, leaving 2 bases of the junction unmatched. The CDR3 nucleotides read TGTGCCAGCAGTGAACCAGGGGGCAATGGCTACACCTTC. It specifies CASSEPGGNGYTF.

To note about this clone: Other nucleotide sequences from this sample produce the same CDR3. V gene TRBV27 combines with J gene TRBJ2-7; tentatively, D is TRBD1 (6 bases). The CDR3 length is 14 residues. The germline V and J ends were trimmed by 6 bases and 0 bases, with 12 bases remaining between them. Germline assignment: CDR1 MNHEY and CDR2 SMNVEV (reference sequence). This chain's CDR3 is CASSYQGSSYEQYF. DNA of the CDR3: TGTGCCAGCAGCTATCAGGGGAGCTCCTACGAGCAGTACTTC.

The chain employs TRBV5-6 and TRBJ2-1, with D maybe TRBD1 (5 bases). The V end was cut by 3 bases, the J end by 4 bases, with 20 bases between. The CDR3 has 17 residues. Germline V gene sequence: CDR1 SGHDT, CDR2 YYEEEE. The CDR3 here is CASSYLWGLPVYNEQFF. CDR3 nucleotide sequence: TGTGCCAGCAGCTATCTGTGGGGCTTACCAGTATACAATGAGCAGTTCTTC.

The chain carries TRBV19 and TRBJ1-5, with D perhaps matching TRBD1 (5 bases). The V and J ends lost 5 bases and 2 bases respectively, with 10 bases between them. This CDR3 contains 14 residues. Germline V CDR1 and CDR2: LNHDA, SQIVND (reference sequence). The CDR3 DNA reads as TGTGCCAGTAGTCCAGGGCAGGGCAATCAGCCCCAGCATTTT. It yields the protein CASSPGQGNQPQHF. The variable domain in full, completed from reference TRBV19 and TRBJ1-5, reads DGGITQSPKYLFRKEGQNVTLSCEQNLNHDAMYWYRQDPGQGLRLIYYSQIVNDFQKGDIAEGYSVSREKKESFPLTVTSAQKNPTAFYLCASSPGQGNQPQHFGDGTRLSIL.

The chain combines TRBV7-7 with TRBJ2-7, with 8 positions matching TRBD2. After removal of 2 bases from V and 0 bases from J, the junction contained 3 bases not matched to a gene. Germline CDR1 SSHAT, CDR2 FNYEAQ (reference sequence). The CDR3 extends over 15 amino acids. DNA for the CDR3: TGTGCCAGCAGCTTATGGAGCGGGAGCTCCTACGAGCAGTACTTC. This gives the protein CASSLWSGSSYEQYF.

This chain links TRBV28 with TRBJ2-7, with D perhaps TRBD2 (5 bases). V shed 7 bases and J shed 6 bases, with 16 bases lying between them. Germline CDR1 is MDHEN and CDR2 is SYDVKM. The CDR3 runs to 13 residues. CDR3 coding DNA: TGTGCCAGCATAACTAGGGAAGGAAGCGAGCAGTACTTC. Encoded protein: CASITREGSEQYF. The entire variable domain, with the rest obtained from reference TRBV28 and TRBJ2-7, is as follows: DVKVTQSSRYLVKRTGEKVFLECVQDMDHENMFWYRQDPGLGLRLIYFSYDVKMKEKGDIPEGYSVSREKKERFSLILESASTNQTSMYLCASITREGSEQYFGPGTRLTVT.

The rearrangement joins TRBV9 to TRBJ2-1; 7 bases fit TRBD1. J gave up 6 bases and V 2 bases, and 5 bases lay outside the gene matches. This CDR3 is 14 amino acids long. Looked up from germline, CDR1 is SGDLS and CDR2 is YYNGEE. The CDR3 reads CASSVQTGANEQFF. CDR3 nucleotides: TGTGCCAGCAGCGTCCAAACAGGGGCCAATGAGCAGTTCTTC. Full variable domain (remainder filled in from reference TRBV9 and TRBJ2-1): DSGVTQTPKHLITATGQRVTLRCSPRSGDLSVYWYQQSLDQGLQFLIQYYNGEERAKGNILERFSAQQFPDLHSELNLSSLELGDSALYFCASSVQTGANEQFFGPGTRLTVL.

In its sample, this clone ranks as medium-sized (0.01 to 0.1%). This chain joins TRBV6-5 and TRBJ2-2; TRBD1 aligns across 7 bases. With 6 bases clipped from V and 6 bases from J, the junction kept 7 bases outside the gene matches. CDR3 size: 14 residues. Germline-derived CDR1 and CDR2 are MNHEY and SVGAGI. CDR3 region: CASSLTGAAGELFF. The CDR3 DNA follows: TGTGCCAGCAGCCTAACAGGGGCTGCCGGGGAGCTGTTTTTT.

The DNA of the CDR3 is TGTGCCAGGGGGACAGGGGTCTCCTACGAGCAGTACTTC. Its translation: CARGTGVSYEQYF. The chain links TRBV2 to TRBJ2-7, with 10 bases identical to TRBD1. Germline CDR1 and CDR2: SNHLY and FYNNEI. This CDR3 comprises 13 residues. J was trimmed by 0 bases and V by 9 bases; bases with no gene match: 2. Combining the CDR3 with reference TRBV2 and TRBJ2-7 gives the whole variable domain EPEVTQTPSHQVTQMGQEVILRCVPISNHLYFYWYRQILGQKVEFLVSFYNNEISEKSEIFDDQFSVERPDGSNFTLKIRSTKLEDSAMYFCARGTGVSYEQYFGPGTRLTVT.

In this sample, this clone turned up once. The gene calls are TRBV4-1 and TRBJ2-5; D is possibly TRBD1 (6 bases). Trimming pared 2 bases from V and 4 bases from J, leaving 14 bases between. The CDR3 consists of 15 residues. Germline values: CDR1 MGHRA, CDR2 YSYEKL. Here the CDR3 reads CASSQRQEPGETQYF. CDR3 bases: TGCGCCAGCAGCCAACGACAGGAGCCAGGAGAGACCCAGTACTTC.

Points on this clone: The germline gene is not matched at one end of the junction; a read error may be the cause. V usage is TRBV9 and J usage is TRBJ2-1; TRBD2 agrees at 8 bases. This CDR3 has 14 residues. CDR1 SGDLS and CDR2 YYNGEE come from the germline V gene. CDR3: CASSVVDSGTPRVF. CDR3 sequence (DNA): TGTGCCAGCAGCGTAGTAGATAGCGGGACCCCAAGGGTCTTC. The entire variable domain, with the rest obtained from reference TRBV9 and TRBJ2-1, is as follows: DSGVTQTPKHLITATGQRVTLRCSPRSGDLSVYWYQQSLDQGLQFLIQYYNGEERAKGNILERFSAQQFPDLHSELNLSSLELGDSALYFCASSVVDSGTPRVFGPGTRLTVL.

In this sample, this clone turned up once. The rearrangement uses TRBV7-3 and TRBJ2-3; 12 bases map to TRBD2. V trimming: 2 bases; J trimming: 1 base; junction bases outside the gene matches: 7. This CDR3 has 18 residues. Germline CDR1 and CDR2: SGHTA and FQGTGA. The CDR3 DNA is TGTGCCAGCAGCTTACAAATCCGGACTAGCGGGGGCACAGATACGCAGTATTTT. Protein product: CASSLQIRTSGGTDTQYF. Filled out from reference TRBV7-3 and TRBJ2-3, the complete variable domain reads GAGVSQTPSNKVTEKGKYVELRCDPISGHTALYWYRQSLGQGPEFLIYFQGTGAADDSGLPNDRFFAVRPEGSVSTLKIQRTERGDSAVYLCASSLQIRTSGGTDTQYFGPGTRLTVL.

J is TRBJ2-1 and V is TRBV6-5, with D maybe TRBD2 (6 bases). The CDR3 is 15 amino acids. The V gene lost 7 bases and the J gene lost 0 bases, with 13 bases spanning the gap. CDR1 and CDR2 (germline): MNHEY, SVGAGI. The CDR3: CASNRGSSSYNEQFF. The CDR3 DNA reads TGTGCCAGCAACCGGGGGTCGAGCTCCTACAATGAGCAGTTCTTC.

This chain's CDR3 is CASSREARGNTIYF. CDR3 nucleotide sequence: TGTGCCAGCAGCCGTGAGGCACGGGGAAACACCATATATTTT. The chain combines TRBV7-9 with TRBJ1-3; no clear D. This CDR3 has 14 amino acids. V shed 5 bases and J shed 4 bases, with 12 bases lying between them. The germline CDR1 and CDR2 sequences are SEHNR and FQNEAQ (reference sequence). Based on the CDR3 plus reference TRBV7-9 and TRBJ1-3, the full variable domain is DTGVSQNPRHKITKRGQNVTFRCDPISEHNRLYWYRQTLGQGPEFLTYFQNEAQLEKSRLLSDRFSAERPKGSFSTLEIQRTEQGDSAMYLCASSREARGNTIYFGEGSWLTVV.

Turning to this clone: Other DNA sequences from this sample encode an identical CDR3 as well. The rearrangement joins TRBV9 to TRBJ2-1; weak D call: TRBD1 (6 bases). The CDR3 has 15 residues. Trimming removed 0 bases at V and 2 bases at J, with 9 bases between. Per the germline V gene, CDR1 is SGDLS and CDR2 is YYNGEE. CDR3 nucleotides: TGTGCCAGCAGCGTAGAAGGGGGTCCCTACAATGAGCAGTTCTTC. Residues: CASSVEGGPYNEQFF.

The V gene is TRBV6-6, the J gene TRBJ2-7; TRBD2 agrees at 7 bases. In germline, CDR1 is MNHNY, CDR2 SVGAGI (reference sequence). The trim removed 2 bases at V and 2 bases at J, leaving 6 bases unmatched. The CDR3 runs to 15 residues. Here the CDR3 DNA reads TGTGCCAGCAGTTACCGGGGGGAAAAGCCCTACGAGCAGTACTTC. Its translation is CASSYRGEKPYEQYF.